The clone carrying this TCR beta chain was seen once. Its antigen is currently unknown. The CDR3 is 12 residues long. In germline, CDR1 is GTSNPN, CDR2 SVGIG (reference sequence). The sample originates from a study of shared clonotypes between healthy human individuals. Findings and caveats of the study: Researchers found naive subsets generally carried larger estimated richness than memory subsets. What rarefaction showed was incomplete sorted-subset sequencing despite large depth.

Positive CCR7 selection of CD45RO-negative cells yielded the naive CD8 cells, and terminally differentiated effector memory CD45RA+ cells were excluded. Genomic DNA from each subset was divided evenly over several immunoSEQ plates. Original analysis: Junction-only immunoSEQ data arrived without quality scores, meaning filtering differed. Sequencing used immunoSEQ multiplex PCR; TCRdb keeps in-frame clones, though not all of them. V, J and clone size reflect that table, while D and trimming were determined from the DNA. The table lists 600,000 or so clones, approximately 96% of them singletons. Material: naive CD8+ T cells sorted from blood. The origin of this receptor is a woman in her thirties in good health. This chain connects TRBV30 to TRBJ2-5, with D unresolved. The DNA end favors TRBJ2-7, so the J call may be wrong. The CDR3 DNA follows: TGTGCCTGGATGTCCCCGGCCTACGAGCAGTACTTC. Its protein product is CAWMSPAYEQYF.